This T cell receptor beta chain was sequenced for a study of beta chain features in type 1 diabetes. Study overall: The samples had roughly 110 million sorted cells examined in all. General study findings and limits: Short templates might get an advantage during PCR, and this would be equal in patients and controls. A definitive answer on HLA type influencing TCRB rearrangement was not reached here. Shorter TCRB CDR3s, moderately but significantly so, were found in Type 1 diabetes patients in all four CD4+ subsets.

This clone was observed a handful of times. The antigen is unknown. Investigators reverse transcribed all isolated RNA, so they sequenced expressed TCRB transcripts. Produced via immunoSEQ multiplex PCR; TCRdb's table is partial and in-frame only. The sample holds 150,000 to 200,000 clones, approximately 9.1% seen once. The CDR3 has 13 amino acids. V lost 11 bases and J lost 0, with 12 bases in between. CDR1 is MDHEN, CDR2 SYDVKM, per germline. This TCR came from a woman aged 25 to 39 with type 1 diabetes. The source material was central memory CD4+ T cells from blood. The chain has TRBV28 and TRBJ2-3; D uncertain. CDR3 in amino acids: CAAQDSSTDTQYF. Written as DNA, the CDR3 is TGTGCCGCCCAGGATTCTAGCACAGATACGCAGTATTTT. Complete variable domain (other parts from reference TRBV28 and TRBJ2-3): DVKVTQSSRYLVKRTGEKVFLECVQDMDHENMFWYRQDPGLGLRLIYFSYDVKMKEKGDIPEGYSVSREKKERFSLILESASTNQTSMYLCAAQDSSTDTQYFGPGTRLTVL.